This T cell receptor (beta chain) was sequenced during a study of blood T cells in healthy people across ages. Study-wide results and caveats: TCR beta diversity tracked closely with naive T cell percentage. Changes in expanded clonotypes were possibly confounded, as the CMV status of donors was unknown.

Germline V gene sequence: CDR1 MNHNY, CDR2 SVGAGI (reference sequence). The V gene end was trimmed by 6 bases and the J gene end by 5 bases; junction bases not matched to a gene: 6. The CDR3 loop spans 15 amino acids. With respect to this clonotype: What it recognizes is unknown.

Sample-barcoded 5' priming and a J-beta primer mix drove a second PCR of 7 to 11 cycles. A 12-random-nucleotide template-switch adaptor tagged each cDNA molecule. Every sample returned 3 million or more CDR3-containing paired-end reads. From the 5' RACE reads, TCRdb called clonotypes with MiXCR, one entry per CDR3 protein. The sample yields roughly 800,000 distinct CDR3 sequences, around 34% seen once. Input material: blood. This chain links TRBV6-6 with TRBJ2-2; 10 nucleotides align to TRBD1. The clonotype originates from a man between 18 and 35 years old in good health. CDR3 sequence (DNA): TGTGCCAGCAGAACTGGACAGGGGGTAACCGGGGAGCTGTTTTTT. It specifies CASRTGQGVTGELFF.